The 11 T cell receptor beta chains below come from one sample, sequenced in a study of T cells in Graves' hyperthyroidism and ophthalmopathy. Amplified TCR beta CDR3 regions derived from RNA transcripts. The TCR CDR3 first-round RT-PCR relied on the HTBI primer set. A single record per CDR3 protein comes from TCRdb applying MiXCR to the multiplex PCR reads. The sample contains roughly 700,000 distinct CDR3 sequences, 14% of which appear only once. The specimen sequenced was blood. The receptors here all came from a woman aged 18-35 years with Graves' hyperthyroidism.

The J gene is TRBJ2-7, the V gene TRBV20-1, with D perhaps matching TRBD2 (5 bases). Germline lookup yields CDR1 DFQATT and CDR2 SNEGSKA (reference sequence). This CDR3 comprises 13 residues. Trimming left V 6 bases short and J 2 bases short, with 14 bases between. The DNA of the CDR3 is TGCAGTGCACCCGACCTAGCCCCCTACGAGCAGTACTTC. Residues: CSAPDLAPYEQYF.

This chain connects TRBV11-2 to TRBJ2-1, with 9 nucleotides matching TRBD2. The germline V gene has CDR1 SGHAT and CDR2 FQNNGV. This CDR3 has 15 amino acids. J gave up 8 bases and V 2 bases, and 7 bases lay outside the gene matches. CDR3 amino acids: CASSLRISGSDEQFF. CDR3 sequence (DNA): TGTGCCAGCAGCTTAAGAATTAGCGGGAGCGATGAGCAGTTCTTC.

This clonotype has only a few counts. The chain couples TRBV3-1 to TRBJ1-2; D perhaps matches TRBD1 (5 bases). Looked up from germline, CDR1 is LGHDT and CDR2 is YNNKEL (reference sequence). Deletions cut 5 bases from V and 4 bases from J, with 20 bases between. CDR3 length equals 16 residues. The CDR3 nucleotides are TGTGCCAGCAGCACTCTCTTTCGGGGGTTATCCTATGGCTACACCTTC. Translating it yields CASSTLFRGLSYGYTF.

This clonotype was picked up many times. The chain uses TRBV4-3 and TRBJ1-1; D perhaps matches TRBD1 (5 bases). CDR3 length: 15 residues. The germline gives CDR1 LGHNA, CDR2 YSLEER. V was cut by 5 bases and J by 6 bases, with 19 bases left in between. The CDR3 DNA follows: TGCGCCAGCAGCTTAAGCGGGGGATATGCGGCTGAAGCTTTCTTT. Its protein is CASSLSGGYAAEAFF.

This chain links TRBV7-2 with TRBJ1-5, with 8 positions matching TRBD1. Losses at the gene ends were 5 bases for V and 2 bases for J; bases not matched to a gene: 8. CDR3 length: 16 amino acids. Looked up from germline, CDR1 is SGHTA and CDR2 is FQGNSA. The DNA of the CDR3 is TGTGCCAGCAGCGAGCAAGGACAGGGACGCAATCAGCCCCAGCATTTT. Translating gives CASSEQGQGRNQPQHF.

In this sample, this clonotype turned up many times. The J gene is TRBJ2-7, the V gene TRBV3-1; TRBD2 agrees at 10 bases. The CDR3 is made up of 14 amino acids. The V gene end was trimmed by 2 bases and the J gene end by 4 bases; junction bases not matched to a gene: 2. In germline, CDR1 is LGHDT, CDR2 YNNKEL (reference sequence). The CDR3 DNA follows: TGTGCCAGCAGCCAACTAGCGGGAGAATACGAGCAGTACTTC. Translation gives CASSQLAGEYEQYF.

Many counts were recorded for this clonotype. The chain couples TRBV12-3 or TRBV12-4 to TRBJ1-1; D possibly corresponds to TRBD1 (6 bases). Between the trimmed V and J ends, which lost 2 bases and 6 bases, there was a span of 10 bases. This CDR3 is 13 amino acids long. The CDR3 DNA reads TGTGCCAGCAGTTTACAGGGGATAGCTGAAGCTTTCTTT. This encodes CASSLQGIAEAFF.

This clonotype was counted at least ten times. The V call is TRBV28, the J call TRBJ2-7; D is possibly TRBD1 (6 bases). V shed 10 bases and J shed 3 bases, with 13 bases lying between them. Germline V gene lookup returns CDR1 MDHEN and CDR2 SYDVKM. This CDR3 is 12 amino acids long. In nucleotides, the CDR3 is TGTGCCACCAACTTACAGGGCTACGAGCAGTACTTC. This encodes CATNLQGYEQYF.

This clonotype showed up many times. The chain has TRBV20-1 and TRBJ2-1, with 10 bases that match TRBD2. Trimming removed 4 bases from V and 4 bases from J; junction bases left unmatched: 4. Per the germline V gene, CDR1 is DFQATT and CDR2 is SNEGSKA (reference sequence). This CDR3 is built from 14 residues. CDR3 in DNA: TGCAGTGCTATGAGCGGGAGGGCGTACAATGAGCAGTTCTTC. Translation gives CSAMSGRAYNEQFF.

V and J are TRBV11-2 and TRBJ2-1; D is undetermined. Trimming pared 9 bases from V and 8 bases from J, leaving 29 bases between. The CDR3 has 17 residues. Germline CDR1 and CDR2: SGHAT and FQNNGV. The chain's CDR3 is CASSSSLGVSLRDEQFF. DNA of the CDR3: TGTGCCAGTAGTAGCTCATTGGGCGTTTCCCTACGCGATGAGCAGTTCTTC.

This clonotype was counted ten times or more. The chain links TRBV7-2 to TRBJ2-5, with TRBD2 identical over 7 bases. V shed 4 bases, J shed 2 bases, and the junction held 4 bases outside the gene matches. This CDR3 is 14 amino acids long. Looked up from germline, CDR1 is SGHTA and CDR2 is FQGNSA. The CDR3 DNA reads TGTGCCAGCAGCTGGGGAGGGCTACAAGAGACCCAGTACTTC. Amino acids: CASSWGGLQETQYF.